These T cell receptor beta chains were read from a single sample in a study of blood T cells in healthy people across ages. TCRdb reanalysed the 5' RACE reads using MiXCR and keeps one entry per CDR3 protein. The sample carries roughly 2 million distinct CDR3 sequences, about 50% recorded once. Sequencing was carried out using blood. These receptors originate from a middle-aged woman in good health. CDR3s include the opening cysteine and the closing phenylalanine or tryptophan. A D gene is named only where the DNA matches it firmly. Only some rows state a clone size, as once, few, many or a class for expanded clones.

size	V	length	J	D	DNA	CDR3
few	TRBV5-5	15	TRBJ1-2	-	TGTGCCAGCAGCGGAGGGGGGCCTTGGAGCTATGGCTACACCTTC	CASSGGGPWSYGYTF
-	TRBV25-1	14	TRBJ2-1	-	TGTGCCAGCAGTGCCAGGTGGGCCTACAATGAGCAGTTCTTC	CASSARWAYNEQFF
-	TRBV11-2	15	TRBJ2-7	TRBD1	TGTGCCAGCAGCAAACCGGGACAGCCGAACTACGAGCAGTACTTC	CASSKPGQPNYEQYF
-	TRBV6-1	16	TRBJ2-5	-	TGTGCCAGCAGTCGGGGGAGGAGTTGGAACCAAGAGACCCAGTACTTC	CASSRGRSWNQETQYF
-	TRBV29-1	14	TRBJ2-1	-	TGCAGCGTTCCAGCACAGGTCCGGCGAGAGACCCGGTTCTTC	CSVPAQVRRETRFF
-	TRBV15	17	TRBJ1-1	-	TGTGCCACCAGCAGAGATCCCCTCCGGACGGTGAACACTGAAGCTTTCTTT	CATSRDPLRTVNTEAFF
once	TRBV12-3/TRBV12-4	13	TRBJ2-1	-	TGTGCCATCCCAGGCTACTCCTACAATGAGCAGTTCTTC	CAIPGYSYNEQFF
-	TRBV6-1	10	TRBJ2-5	-	TGTGCCAGCAGTGAGGCAGGGCAGTACTTC	CASSEAGQYF
-	TRBV11-2	13	TRBJ1-2	-	TGTGCCAGCAGCCCCAACAGCGGCAATGGCTACACCTTC	CASSPNSGNGYTF
few	TRBV6-6	16	TRBJ1-4	-	TGTGCCAGCAGTTACCCCCTGGCCTCAACTAATGAAAAACTGTTTTTT	CASSYPLASTNEKLFF
-	TRBV5-1	13	TRBJ2-3	-	TGCGCCAGCAGCTTGTCGGGGGTAGTGTACGCGTATTTT	CASSLSGVVYAYF
-	TRBV27	16	TRBJ1-6	-	TGTGCCAGCGGGGTTTTGACGACGGACTATAATTCACCCCTCCACTTT	CASGVLTTDYNSPLHF
few	TRBV5-1	14	TRBJ1-4	TRBD1	TGCGCCAGCAGCCCGGGACAGTTGGCGGAAAAACTGTTTTTT	CASSPGQLAEKLFF
-	TRBV20-1	16	TRBJ2-4	TRBD2	TGCAGTGCTAAGAGTAGCGGGGGGCTAGCCAAAAACATTCAGTACTTC	CSAKSSGGLAKNIQYF
-	TRBV24-1	16	TRBJ2-1	TRBD1	TGTGTCACCAGTGACCGGACAGGGGGTCGGGACAATGAGCAGTTCTTC	CVTSDRTGGRDNEQFF
-	TRBV4-3	16	TRBJ2-1	-	TGCGCCAGCAGCCAAGTTCCGCCCTCTTCCTACAATGAGCAGTTCTTC	CASSQVPPSSYNEQFF
-	TRBV7-2	14	TRBJ2-1	-	TGTGCCAGCAGCACGGACCTGCTAAGCCATGAGCAGTTCTTC	CASSTDLLSHEQFF
few	TRBV4-1	17	TRBJ2-7	-	TGCGCCAGCAGCCAAGATAGGGACGGATTAAGCTCCTACGAGCAGTACTTC	CASSQDRDGLSSYEQYF
few	TRBV21-1	17	TRBJ2-5	-	TGTGCCAGCAGCAAAAGGGCCGCGGGGGGCTTCCAAGAGACCCAGTACTTC	CASSKRAAGGFQETQYF
many	TRBV9	12	TRBJ2-5	-	TGTGCCAGCAGCGTAGTTGGAGAGACCCAGTACTTC	CASSVVGETQYF
-	TRBV20-1	15	TRBJ1-5	-	TGCAGTGCTGCGGACAGAAAGAATAGCAATCAGCCCCAGCATTTT	CSAADRKNSNQPQHF
-	TRBV29-1	15	TRBJ2-1	TRBD1	TGCAGCGTTGGCATGGCAGGGGGATTCTACAATGAGCAGTTCTTC	CSVGMAGGFYNEQFF
once	TRBV5-1	14	TRBJ2-7	-	TGCGCCTGCAGCGAGGAAAGGAGGGTACACGAGCAGTACTTC	CACSEERRVHEQYF
-	TRBV5-5	15	TRBJ1-6	-	TGTGCCAGCAGCTCGGACCTCGGTAGTCCTTCACCCCTCCACTTT	CASSSDLGSPSPLHF
-	TRBV7-9	15	TRBJ2-3	-	TGTGCCAGCAGCTTAGTGTCGGGAAGCGCAGATACGCAGTATTTT	CASSLVSGSADTQYF
-	TRBV18	14	TRBJ2-7	-	TGTGCCAGCTCACCCCGAATTCAGCCTACCGAGCAGTACTTC	CASSPRIQPTEQYF
-	TRBV10-2	16	TRBJ2-3	TRBD2	TGCGCCAGCCGGAGGGAAGATCTAGCGGTGGCAGATACGCAGTATTTT	CASRREDLAVADTQYF
-	TRBV27	16	TRBJ2-1	TRBD1	TGTGCCAGCAGTTTACAGGGGGCCGGAGTTTCCGGTGAGCAGTTCTTC	CASSLQGAGVSGEQFF
-	TRBV7-2	12	TRBJ2-7	TRBD1	TGTGCCAGCAGCTCCGGGACAGCACATCAGTACTTC	CASSSGTAHQYF
-	TRBV6-2/TRBV6-3	15	TRBJ1-5	TRBD1	TGTGCCAGCAGTTGGGACAGGGTGTCAGGTCAGCCCCAGCATTTT	CASSWDRVSGQPQHF
-	TRBV5-1	16	TRBJ2-7	TRBD1	TGCGCCAGCAGCTTCGGGGGACAGGGAGAGGCCTACGAGCAGTACTTC	CASSFGGQGEAYEQYF
-	TRBV5-1	11	TRBJ1-1	-	TGCGCCAGCAGCGCCGGGCCTGAAGCTTTCTTT	CASSAGPEAFF
few	TRBV13	15	TRBJ2-7	TRBD1	TGTGCCAGCAGCCCCCGGGACAGGGGGTTCTTTGGGCAGTACTTC	CASSPRDRGFFGQYF
-	TRBV20-1	13	TRBJ1-5	TRBD1	TGCAGTGCTCCCGACAGGGCCGCTCAGCCCCAGCATTTT	CSAPDRAAQPQHF
-	TRBV4-1	18	TRBJ2-7	-	TGCGCCAGCAGCCAAGAGCCCCCAGGGGCGACCCGAGCCTACGAGCAGTACTTC	CASSQEPPGATRAYEQYF
-	TRBV18	16	TRBJ2-6	-	TGTGCCAGCTCGCGACAGAAAGCGGCTGGGGCCAACGTCCTGACTTTC	CASSRQKAAGANVLTF
-	TRBV7-2	14	TRBJ2-3	-	TGTGCCAGCAGCTTACGGCGGGATCTGGATACGCAGTATTTT	CASSLRRDLDTQYF
few	TRBV5-1	15	TRBJ1-2	TRBD1	TGCGCCAGCAGCTCCCTGGACAGGACAAACTATGGCTACACCTTC	CASSSLDRTNYGYTF
-	TRBV28	17	TRBJ2-6	TRBD1	TGTGCCAGCAGTTTCCAACAGGGGGGAGCTGGGGCCAACGTCCCGACTTTC	CASSFQQGGAGANVPTF
-	TRBV28	17	TRBJ1-2	TRBD1	TGTGCCGGCAGGTCCCCGGGACAGGGGCCTGCCCCCTATGGCTACACCTTC	CAGRSPGQGPAPYGYTF